The 31 T cell receptor beta chains presented below share a single source sample, sequenced in a study of CD8+ T cells in alopecia areata. Following extraction, RNA underwent reverse transcription to cDNA, which served as the sequencing template. The assay was immunoSEQ multiplex PCR, and TCRdb's table has in-frame clones only and misses some. The profile shows 90,000 to 100,000 clones, around 44% of them singletons. Sequencing input: CD4+ T cells sorted from blood. The origin of the receptors is a human donor with alopecia areata.

This clone was recorded a few times. The V gene is TRBV28, the J gene TRBJ1-5; 7 bases map to TRBD1. This CDR3 is built from 17 residues. Per the germline V gene, CDR1 is MDHEN and CDR2 is SYDVKM. Losses at the gene ends were 4 bases for V and 3 bases for J; bases not matched to a gene: 12. In nucleotides, the CDR3 is TGTGCCAGCAGTTCCGGGACAGCCACATATAACAATCAGCCCCAGCATTTT. Translating gives CASSSGTATYNNQPQHF. The full variable domain, completed using reference TRBV28 and TRBJ1-5, is DVKVTQSSRYLVKRTGEKVFLECVQDMDHENMFWYRQDPGLGLRLIYFSYDVKMKEKGDIPEGYSVSREKKERFSLILESASTNQTSMYLCASSSGTATYNNQPQHFGDGTRLSIL.

This chain joins TRBV5-1 and TRBJ2-3, with 8 bases that match TRBD2. CDR3 length: 15 residues. V gave up 0 bases and J gave up 5 bases; unmatched junction bases: 5. Per the germline V gene, CDR1 is SGHRS and CDR2 is YFSETQ. The CDR3 DNA follows: TGCGCCAGCAGCTTGGGTAGCGGGAAGGTAGATACGCAGTATTTT. It specifies CASSLGSGKVDTQYF.

In its sample, this clone was seen a few times. The chain links TRBV29-1 to TRBJ1-3; D possibly corresponds to TRBD1 (5 bases). CDR3 length: 13 amino acids. The germline V and J ends were trimmed by 0 bases and 5 bases, with 8 bases remaining between them. Germline V CDR1 and CDR2: SQVTM, ANQGSEA. The CDR3 sequence: CSVEESGRNTIYF. DNA for the CDR3: TGCAGCGTTGAAGAGTCAGGGAGAAACACCATATATTTT.

The rearrangement uses TRBV30 and TRBJ2-4, with 12 bases identical to TRBD2. The CDR3 totals 15 residues. Losses at the gene ends were 3 bases for V and 7 bases for J; bases not matched to a gene: 7. Germline V lookup: CDR1 GTSNPN, CDR2 SVGIG (reference sequence). The CDR3 region is CAWRTGLAGRNIQYF. The CDR3 DNA sequence: TGTGCCTGGAGGACAGGACTAGCGGGAAGGAACATTCAGTACTTC. Full variable domain (missing parts from reference TRBV30 and TRBJ2-4): SQTIHQWPATLVQPVGSPLSLECTVEGTSNPNLYWYRQAAGRGLQLLFYSVGIGQISSEVPQNLSASRPQDRQFILSSKKLLLSDSGFYLCAWRTGLAGRNIQYFGAGTRLSVL.

The rearrangement joins TRBV5-1 to TRBJ1-2, with D tentatively TRBD1 (6 bases). The CDR3 runs 14 residues. Between the trimmed V and J ends, which lost 4 bases and 10 bases, there was a span of 20 bases. The germline CDR1 and CDR2 sequences are SGHRS and YFSETQ. This chain's CDR3 is CASSPGAAGGDYTF. DNA of the CDR3: TGCGCCAGCAGCCCCGGGGCAGCTGGGGGCGACTACACCTTC.

V is TRBV7-2 and J is TRBJ2-1; 10 bases are a match to TRBD2. J was trimmed by 8 bases and V by 5 bases; bases with no gene match: 9. The CDR3 has 15 amino acids. From germline, CDR1 is SGHTA and CDR2 FQGNSA. The CDR3 reads CASSPVAGGPYEQFF. In nucleotides, the CDR3 is TGTGCCAGCAGCCCCGTAGCGGGGGGCCCGTATGAGCAGTTCTTC.

This chain uses TRBV29-1 with TRBJ1-1, with TRBD1 matching over 9 bases. The germline V gene has CDR1 SQVTM and CDR2 ANQGSEA. The CDR3 is 13 residues long. With 5 bases clipped from V and 1 base from J, the junction kept 2 bases outside the gene matches. The CDR3 region is CSVTGGRNTEAFF. The CDR3 region has the DNA TGCAGCGTTACAGGGGGCAGGAACACTGAAGCTTTCTTT.

The table lists this clone with many counts. The rearrangement uses TRBV29-1 and TRBJ1-2; D remains ambiguous. This CDR3 has 14 amino acids. From germline, CDR1 is SQVTM and CDR2 ANQGSEA. Trimming left V 5 bases short and J 0 bases short, with 13 bases between. The CDR3 region is CSVTRDASNYGYTF. DNA of the CDR3: TGCAGCGTTACAAGAGACGCCTCTAACTATGGCTACACCTTC.

This clone was seen a few times. The chain carries TRBV14 and TRBJ2-1; 11 nucleotides line up with TRBD2. Trimming at V came to 4 bases and at J to 12 bases, leaving 2 bases not matched to a gene. The CDR3 extends over 12 amino acids. CDR1 is SGHDN and CDR2 is FVKESK in the germline V gene. The CDR3 here is CASSPSGRMQFF. The CDR3 nucleotides read TGTGCCAGCAGCCCTAGCGGGAGGATGCAGTTCTTC.

This chain's CDR3 is CAMSSGGPDTQYF. CDR3 in DNA: TGTGCCATGTCCTCGGGGGGGCCCGATACGCAGTATTTT. The V and J genes are TRBV5-4 and TRBJ2-3, with 8 bases aligning to TRBD2. In germline, CDR1 is SGHNT, CDR2 YYREEE (reference sequence). V trimming: 9 bases; J trimming: 6 bases; junction bases outside the gene matches: 9. This CDR3 spans 13 amino acids.

The CDR3 DNA reads TGTGCCTGGAGTGCAGATCCCGGCTATGGCTACACCTTC. Translation: CAWSADPGYGYTF. J is TRBJ1-2 and V is TRBV30; no firm D call. V was trimmed by 1 base and J by 4 bases, leaving 10 bases between them. This CDR3 is 13 amino acids long. Germline V gene lookup returns CDR1 GTSNPN and CDR2 SVGIG (reference sequence).

This clone was seen a few times. The V call is TRBV2, the J call TRBJ2-5, with TRBD2 matching 7 bases. Trimming took 7 bases from V and 4 from J; bases not matched to a gene: 6. The CDR3 loop spans 13 amino acids. CDR1 and CDR2 (germline): SNHLY, FYNNEI. The CDR3, as DNA: TGTGCCAGCATGCAGCGGGGAGGAGAGACCCAGTACTTC. This sequence encodes CASMQRGGETQYF.

There are many counts of this clone. V is TRBV6-6 and J is TRBJ2-3, with unresolved D. This CDR3 is built from 13 residues. The germline CDR1 and CDR2 sequences are MNHNY and SVGAGI (reference sequence). V dropped 6 bases and J dropped 2 bases, with 9 bases sitting between them. CDR3 DNA: TGTGCCAGCAGCCTCCCCCCCACAGATACGCAGTATTTT. As protein: CASSLPPTDTQYF.

This chain uses TRBV20-1 with TRBJ2-1; D is unclear. CDR3 length equals 10 residues. V gave up 3 bases and J gave up 13 bases, with 10 bases separating them. The V gene's germline CDR1 is DFQATT and CDR2 SNEGSKA (reference sequence). CDR3 loop: CSASLHNQFF. The CDR3, as DNA: TGCAGTGCTAGTTTACATAACCAGTTCTTC.

This clone was seen a handful of times. This rearrangement joins TRBV6-5 to TRBJ2-5; TRBD2 matches 14 bases. The germline gives CDR1 MNHEY, CDR2 SVGAGI. V dropped 4 bases and J dropped 5; count of bases not matched to a gene: 6. The CDR3 contains 16 residues. The CDR3 protein is CASSSGTSGSWETQYF. For the CDR3, the DNA is TGTGCCAGCAGTTCCGGGACTAGCGGGAGTTGGGAGACCCAGTACTTC.

This clone appeared once. The chain couples TRBV4-1 to TRBJ2-7; D might be TRBD1 or TRBD2, each matching 6 bases. Trimming removed 4 bases at V and 3 bases at J, with 19 bases between. CDR1 and CDR2 from the germline V gene are MGHRA and YSYEKL. The CDR3 contains 16 residues. The CDR3 loop is CASSPGDGGGNYEQYF. As DNA, the CDR3 is TGCGCCAGCAGCCCAGGGGATGGGGGAGGCAACTACGAGCAGTACTTC.

This clone turned up a few times. The chain employs TRBV25-1 and TRBJ2-5; 7 bases align to TRBD1. J lost 2 bases, V lost 5 bases, and 8 bases had no gene match. There are 15 residues in the CDR3. Germline CDR1 and CDR2: MGHDK and SYGVNS. The CDR3 sequence: CASSRPGGIQETQYF. The CDR3 DNA is TGTGCCAGCAGTCGTCCAGGGGGTATTCAAGAGACCCAGTACTTC.

V and J are TRBV9 and TRBJ1-4; 8 nucleotides match TRBD1. The V gene end was trimmed by 1 base and the J gene end by 8 bases; junction bases not matched to a gene: 7. CDR3 size: 15 residues. CDR1 is SGDLS and CDR2 is YYNGEE in the germline V gene. CDR3 coding DNA: TGTGCCAGCAGCGTATCGACGGACAGGGCGGAAAAACTGTTTTTT. This encodes CASSVSTDRAEKLFF. Full variable domain (rest looked up from reference TRBV9 and TRBJ1-4): DSGVTQTPKHLITATGQRVTLRCSPRSGDLSVYWYQQSLDQGLQFLIQYYNGEERAKGNILERFSAQQFPDLHSELNLSSLELGDSALYFCASSVSTDRAEKLFFGSGTQLSVL.

A few counts support this clone. CDR3 in DNA: TGCAGCGTTCCCGGCTCAGCGAGCGGGGAGGGGGACTATGGCTACACCTTC. It codes for CSVPGSASGEGDYGYTF. The rearrangement links TRBV29-1 to TRBJ1-2, with a weak D call TRBD1 (6 bases). With 5 bases removed from V and 3 bases from J, the gap between germline ends came to 25 bases. The CDR3 has 17 amino acids. Germline-derived CDR1 and CDR2 are SQVTM and ANQGSEA.

The J gene is TRBJ2-6, the V gene TRBV30; D not certain. V was trimmed by 0 bases and J by 1 base, leaving 7 bases between them. Germline CDR1 is GTSNPN and CDR2 is SVGIG (reference sequence). This CDR3 is built from 15 residues. DNA of the CDR3: TGTGCCTGGAGTGTACGAGATTCTGGGGCCAACGTCCTGACTTTC. This gives the protein CAWSVRDSGANVLTF.

The V and J genes are TRBV5-4 and TRBJ2-7; 8 nucleotides agree with TRBD1. The CDR3 has 14 residues. V shed 1 base and J 6 bases; nucleotides not matched to a gene: 6. CDR1 is SGHNT, CDR2 YYREEE, per germline (reference sequence). CDR3 protein: CASSLRQGKREQYF. The CDR3 coding sequence is TGTGCCAGCAGCTTGCGACAGGGGAAGCGCGAGCAGTACTTC.

V and J are TRBV5-4 and TRBJ2-1; D perhaps matches TRBD2 (5 bases). The CDR3 consists of 14 residues. The germline V gene has CDR1 SGHNT and CDR2 YYREEE (reference sequence). Trimming removed 0 bases from V and 11 bases from J, with 15 bases in between. CDR3 amino acids: CASSLAVASAQQFF. DNA of the CDR3: TGTGCCAGCAGCTTGGCAGTAGCGAGCGCACAGCAGTTCTTC.

The V gene is TRBV25-1, the J gene TRBJ1-6; 7 nucleotides align to TRBD1. This CDR3 comprises 13 residues. Germline assignment: CDR1 MGHDK and CDR2 SYGVNS. With 7 bases clipped from V and 10 bases from J, the junction kept 7 bases outside the gene matches. CDR3 residues: CASIARQGSPLHF. The CDR3 bases are TGTGCCAGCATCGCCAGACAGGGCTCACCCCTCCACTTT. Full variable domain (remainder filled in from reference TRBV25-1 and TRBJ1-6): EADIYQTPRYLVIGTGKKITLECSQTMGHDKMYWYQQDPGMELHLIHYSYGVNSTEKGDLSSESTVSRIRTEHFPLTLESARPSHTSQYLCASIARQGSPLHFGNGTRLTVT.

This chain connects TRBV30 to TRBJ1-2; D unresolved. Trimming cost V 3 bases and J 3 bases, with 11 bases left between them. This CDR3 contains 13 residues. Germline V CDR1 and CDR2: GTSNPN, SVGIG (reference sequence). The CDR3 nucleotides are TGTGCCTGGAGAGTGCGGATGGACTATGGCTACACCTTC. Its protein product is CAWRVRMDYGYTF.

The chain combines TRBV29-1 with TRBJ1-2; D uncertain. CDR1 and CDR2 (germline): SQVTM, ANQGSEA. V was clipped by 6 bases and J by 0 bases, with 14 bases between them. This CDR3 region has 14 residues. In DNA form, the CDR3 reads TGCAGCGTCCGAGGACTCAAAGCTAACTATGGCTACACCTTC. Protein sequence: CSVRGLKANYGYTF. Full variable domain (rest looked up from reference TRBV29-1 and TRBJ1-2): SAVISQKPSRDICQRGTSLTIQCQVDSQVTMMFWYRQQPGQSLTLIATANQGSEATYESGFVIDKFPISRPNLTFSTLTVSNMSPEDSSIYLCSVRGLKANYGYTFGSGTRLTVV.

Written as DNA, the CDR3 is TGTGCCAGCAGCAAGAGTTTGGAAGGCTACACCTTC. Its translation: CASSKSLEGYTF. V usage is TRBV21-1 and J usage is TRBJ1-2. TRBV21-1 is assigned pseudogene status. The CDR3 length is 12 residues.

This clone appeared a single time. The J gene is TRBJ2-1, the V gene TRBV11-2; 10 nucleotides line up with TRBD2. The CDR3 runs to 16 residues. Germline CDR1 reads SGHAT; CDR2 reads FQNNGV. V was pared by 1 base and J by 5 bases, with 5 bases of the junction left unmatched. CDR3: CASSLVASGGHNEQFF. CDR3 DNA sequence: TGTGCCAGCAGCTTAGTAGCTAGCGGGGGCCACAATGAGCAGTTCTTC.

This clone appeared a few times. The same CDR3 arises from other DNA sequences in this sample as well. This sequence joins TRBV29-1 and TRBJ1-6; unclear D gene. The V end was cut by 5 bases, the J end by 7 bases, with 12 bases between. CDR1 is SQVTM, CDR2 ANQGSEA, per germline. There are 13 residues in the CDR3. CDR3 nucleotide sequence: TGCAGCGTTAGCACGGGTGGGAATTCACCCCTCCACTTT. This translates into CSVSTGGNSPLHF. Full variable domain (outside the CDR3, taken from reference TRBV29-1 and TRBJ1-6): SAVISQKPSRDICQRGTSLTIQCQVDSQVTMMFWYRQQPGQSLTLIATANQGSEATYESGFVIDKFPISRPNLTFSTLTVSNMSPEDSSIYLCSVSTGGNSPLHFGNGTRLTVT.

The CDR3 loop reads CASSSQTGNEQFF. The CDR3 region has the DNA TGTGCCAGCTCATCTCAAACCGGGAATGAGCAGTTCTTC. V gene TRBV18 combines with J gene TRBJ2-1; D gene unclear. CDR3 length equals 13 residues. Germline-derived CDR1 and CDR2 are KGHSH and LQKENI. Between the trimmed V and J ends, which lost 5 bases and 7 bases, there was a span of 12 bases.

The chain recombines TRBV29-1 with TRBJ2-3; 8 positions agree with TRBD2. CDR1 SQVTM and CDR2 ANQGSEA come from the germline V gene. With V trimmed by 3 bases and J by 3 bases, 5 bases remained unmatched. This CDR3 is built from 14 residues. The CDR3 reads CSVDRGGRTDTQYF. CDR3 coding DNA: TGCAGCGTTGATCGAGGCGGGAGGACAGATACGCAGTATTTT.

The J gene is TRBJ2-5, the V gene TRBV15; D is unresolved. V was trimmed by 0 bases and J by 4 bases, leaving 12 bases between them. Germline V gene sequence: CDR1 LNHNV, CDR2 YYDKDF (reference sequence). There are 15 residues in the CDR3. CDR3 in amino acids: CATSRDTQVGETQYF. The CDR3 DNA is TGTGCCACCAGCAGAGATACGCAGGTGGGAGAGACCCAGTACTTC.